This T cell receptor (beta chain) came from a study of blood T cell repertoires in COVID-19. Overall study: COVID-19 samples, acute and convalescent, were from the United States, Italy and Spain. PBMCs, B-cell-depleted T cells, or T cells provided the cDNA or gDNA that made up the material.

V was pared by 4 bases and J by 7 bases, with 8 bases between. CDR1 SGHTA and CDR2 FQGNSA come from the germline V gene. This CDR3 is 11 amino acids long. As handled by the study authors: Cell counts per sample came from amplifying reference gene primers. Using immunoSEQ multiplex PCR, the repertoire was profiled, and TCRdb retains in-frame clones only, with some absent. The V and J calls and the clone size are those of that table, but D and trimming were determined from the DNA. Of 10,000 to 15,000 clones listed, 88% are singletons. The TCR was taken from a human donor in a cohort sampled during active COVID-19. The chain uses TRBV7-2 and TRBJ2-7, with D perhaps TRBD2 (6 bases). Sequencing used peripheral blood. The CDR3 nucleotides read TGTGCCAGCAGCTCAAGCGGGGAGCAGTACTTC. Translation: CASSSSGEQYF.